A single sample is the source of the 9 T cell receptor beta chains below, sequenced in a study of cytotoxic CD8 clonotypes in ibrutinib-treated CLL. Sequencing used immunoSEQ multiplex PCR; TCRdb keeps in-frame clones, though not all of them. This table holds tens of thousands of clones, 70% to 90% found once. The material was PBMCs, obtained after 24 months of ibrutinib treatment. Receptor source: a human donor with chronic lymphocytic leukemia.

This clone came up a few times. This sample includes further DNA sequences coding for the same CDR3. The chain employs TRBV6-1 and TRBJ2-5, with 8 bases aligning to TRBD1. Germline V gene sequence: CDR1 MNHNS, CDR2 SASEGT. The V and J ends lost 1 base and 2 bases, in that order; junction bases with no gene match: 6. The CDR3 contains 16 residues. The CDR3 DNA reads TGTGCCAGCAGTGAAGGCTTGAGACAGGGGCAAGAGACCCAGTACTTC. Translated: CASSEGLRQGQETQYF.

In its sample, this clone was seen a few times. The chain recombines TRBV5-1 with TRBJ1-1; TRBD1 is a possible D gene (5 bases). In germline, CDR1 is SGHRS, CDR2 YFSETQ. The CDR3 is 14 amino acids. Deletions cut 4 bases from V and 1 base from J, with 11 bases between. The DNA for the CDR3 is TGCGCCAGCAGCGGCGGGGGGAGGAACACTGAAGCTTTCTTT. Protein product: CASSGGGRNTEAFF. Supplemented by reference TRBV5-1 and TRBJ1-1, the full variable domain reads KAGVTQTPRYLIKTRGQQVTLSCSPISGHRSVSWYQQTPGQGLQFLFEYFSETQRNKGNFPGRFSGRQFSNSRSEMNVSTLELGDSALYLCASSGGGRNTEAFFGQGTRLTVV.

This chain joins TRBV29-1 and TRBJ1-1; TRBD1 is a possible D gene (6 bases). The CDR3 has 16 amino acids. From germline, CDR1 is SQVTM and CDR2 ANQGSEA. The V end was cut by 4 bases, the J end by 5 bases, with 23 bases between. This CDR3 reads CSVGSGGARVDTEAFF. The CDR3 nucleotides read TGCAGCGTTGGGAGCGGGGGCGCGAGGGTGGATACTGAAGCTTTCTTT.

The genes are TRBV19 and TRBJ2-6, with D possibly being TRBD1 or TRBD2 (5 bases each). Germline V lookup: CDR1 LNHDA, CDR2 SQIVND (reference sequence). With 3 bases removed from V and 2 bases from J, the gap between germline ends came to 8 bases. CDR3 length: 15 amino acids. The CDR3 loop reads CASSIEGPGANVLTF. CDR3 bases: TGTGCCAGTAGTATTGAGGGACCTGGGGCCAACGTCCTGACTTTC.

The chain has TRBV13 and TRBJ1-4; D not resolved. Germline V gives CDR1 PRHDT, CDR2 FYEKMQ (reference sequence). The CDR3 runs 14 residues. V was cut by 0 bases and J by 8 bases, with 10 bases left in between. The CDR3 here is CASSLGGSGEKLFF. The DNA of the CDR3 is TGTGCCAGCAGCTTAGGAGGGAGCGGAGAAAAACTGTTTTTT.

The chain employs TRBV9 and TRBJ1-5, with 7 bases fitting TRBD1. The length of the CDR3 is 15 residues. The V and J ends lost 4 bases and 0 bases, in that order; junction bases with no gene match: 4. In germline, CDR1 is SGDLS, CDR2 YYNGEE. CDR3 nucleotide sequence: TGTGCCAGCAGCTTGACAGGGAATAGCAATCAGCCCCAGCATTTT. It is translated as CASSLTGNSNQPQHF.

The genes are TRBV5-1 and TRBJ1-4; no definite D call. Deletions cut 4 bases from V and 11 bases from J, with 15 bases between. CDR1 is SGHRS, CDR2 YFSETQ, per germline. CDR3 length: 13 amino acids. CDR3 sequence (DNA): TGCGCCAGCAGCCCCTCTTCTGCTGAGAAACTGTTTTTT. It codes for CASSPSSAEKLFF.

The V call is TRBV18, the J call TRBJ1-6; the match to TRBD1 covers 10 bases. V lost 6 bases to trimming and J lost 7 bases; unmatched junction nucleotides: 9. Germline-derived CDR1 and CDR2 are KGHSH and LQKENI. The length of the CDR3 is 16 residues. The CDR3 region has the DNA TGTGCCAGCTCTCCTCAGACAGGGGGCTTGAATTCACCCCTCCACTTT. It yields the protein CASSPQTGGLNSPLHF.

The chain carries TRBV30 and TRBJ2-7; 10 bases align to TRBD1. Germline CDR1 reads GTSNPN; CDR2 reads SVGIG (reference sequence). The CDR3 spans 15 residues. V was clipped by 0 bases and J by 6 bases; unmatched bases: 8. The CDR3 coding sequence is TGTGCCTGGAGTGTAGGCGGGACAGGGGTCGGCGAGCAGTACTTC. Protein sequence: CAWSVGGTGVGEQYF.